Listed here is a single T cell receptor beta chain. Germline V gives CDR1 SGHVS, CDR2 FNYEAQ. V shed 2 bases and J 6 bases; nucleotides not matched to a gene: 8. CDR3 length: 16 residues. Those enrolled in Seattle joined during active infection and were followed longitudinally afterward. As processed by the authors: Amplification from reference gene primers served as the basis for estimated nucleated cell counts. Assay used: immunoSEQ multiplex PCR; TCRdb lists only in-frame clones, some missing. That table is the source of V, J and clone size, and D and trimming were worked out from the DNA. The sample carries hundreds of thousands of clones, 89% recorded once. This specimen comes from a study of blood T cell repertoires in COVID-19.

The specimen was peripheral blood. This sequence was found in a man between 18 and 35 years old with COVID-19, enrolled during active disease. The V and J genes are TRBV7-6 and TRBJ2-1, with 9 bases matching TRBD1. The chain's CDR3 is CASSLSGQGIPNEQFF. CDR3 nucleotides: TGTGCCAGCAGCTTATCGGGACAGGGAATCCCCAATGAGCAGTTCTTC. The full variable domain, in which reference TRBV7-6 and TRBJ2-1 provide the parts outside the CDR3, is GAGVSQSPRYKVTKRGQDVALRCDPISGHVSLYWYRQALGQGPEFLTYFNYEAQQDKSGLPNDRFSAERPEGSISTLTIQRTEQRDSAMYRCASSLSGQGIPNEQFFGPGTRLTVL.